The following is a T cell receptor beta chain sequence with its context. The antigen remains unidentified. This record belongs to a study of T cell repertoires in cytomegalovirus infection. Across the whole study: The study used recently identified HLA-C-restricted and well-studied HLA-B-restricted CMV epitopes. Indicated by public TCR beta signatures were CMV infection and matching HLA type.

Via MiXCR, TCRdb re-called the reads, giving one row per CDR3 protein. The sample has more than 65,000 distinct CDR3 sequences; roughly half are singletons. The study's findings and limits: There were carriers of CMV plus the relevant HLA, and cumulative public TCR beta family frequency identified them. The ex vivo response was dominated by HLA-C-restricted CMV-specific TCR beta clonotypes.

Germline V gene lookup returns CDR1 MNHEY and CDR2 SVGAGI. V was trimmed by 0 bases and J by 7 bases, leaving 13 bases between them. CDR3 length: 14 amino acids. The TCR was taken from a human donor in good health (CMV status not recorded). Some clones in this sample may be carry-over from other donors' samples. The chain combines TRBV6-5 with TRBJ2-7; no clear D. Sequences were derived from CD8+ T cells from cultured PBMCs, sampled from culture after CMV antigen stimulation. CDR3 coding DNA: TGTGCCAGCAGTTACTCGGAAGGACCGCGGGAGCAGTACTTC. Its translation: CASSYSEGPREQYF.